Below are 11 T cell receptor beta chains sequenced from a single sample in a study of CD4 T cells in relation to SARS-CoV-2 and coronaviruses. Before the COVID-19 pandemic, during about 2010-2019, CD4+ T cells were taken from unexposed donors. CD4+ T cells were isolated from the cells after about ten days of culture. The protocol was immunoSEQ multiplex PCR, while the TCRdb copy is restricted to in-frame clones and leaves out a portion. The table includes around 16,000 clones, roughly four fifths detected once. The antigens these receptors bind are not known. The sample taken for sequencing was CD4+ T cells from PBMCs, cultured in vitro. These receptors originate from a human donor in good health.

This rearrangement joins TRBV12-3 or TRBV12-4 to TRBJ1-1; D is ambiguous. The V end lost 6 bases, the J end lost 5 bases, and 13 bases lay between the germline ends. CDR3 size: 13 residues. In nucleotides, the CDR3 is TGTGCCAGCAGCCGGCTCCTCGGGACTGAAGCTTTCTTT. It codes for CASSRLLGTEAFF.

This clone appeared a single time. The chain employs TRBV15 and TRBJ2-5; possibly TRBD1 for D (5 bases). CDR3 length equals 15 residues. Trimming stripped 0 bases from V and 2 bases from J, with 10 bases between. Germline CDR1 is LNHNV and CDR2 is YYDKDF (reference sequence). DNA for the CDR3: TGTGCCACCAGCAGAGATCCAGGGAAGCAAGAGACCCAGTACTTC. It codes for CATSRDPGKQETQYF.

This clone occurred a few times. J is TRBJ1-1 and V is TRBV6-5; D is unresolved. The CDR3 loop spans 13 amino acids. The V and J ends lost 6 bases and 0 bases respectively, with 8 bases between them. Per the germline V gene, CDR1 is MNHEY and CDR2 is SVGAGI. CDR3 residues: CASRDQMNTEAFF. The CDR3 DNA follows: TGTGCCAGCAGGGACCAAATGAACACTGAAGCTTTCTTT.

This chain connects TRBV10-3 to TRBJ2-3; 7 bases fit TRBD2. There are 15 residues in the CDR3. The germline gives CDR1 ENHRY, CDR2 SYGVKD. The V segment lost 2 bases and the J segment 7 bases; nucleotides outside the gene matches: 9. CDR3 protein: CAISEGEGRANTQYF. In DNA form, the CDR3 reads TGTGCCATCAGTGAGGGGGAAGGGAGGGCGAATACGCAGTATTTT.

The V call is TRBV5-1, the J call TRBJ1-6; the D is unclear. The germline CDR1 and CDR2 sequences are SGHRS and YFSETQ. This CDR3 contains 14 residues. V gave up 0 bases and J gave up 8 bases, with 9 bases separating them. CDR3 coding DNA: TGCGCCAGCAGCTTGGACGGGGTGGATTCACCCCTCCACTTT. It specifies CASSLDGVDSPLHF. Full variable domain (rest looked up from reference TRBV5-1 and TRBJ1-6): KAGVTQTPRYLIKTRGQQVTLSCSPISGHRSVSWYQQTPGQGLQFLFEYFSETQRNKGNFPGRFSGRQFSNSRSEMNVSTLELGDSALYLCASSLDGVDSPLHFGNGTRLTVT.

The chain carries TRBV2 and TRBJ1-2; D is uncertain. The V gene lost 4 bases and the J gene lost 3 bases, with 6 bases spanning the gap. CDR3 length: 12 residues. Germline V lookup: CDR1 SNHLY, CDR2 FYNNEI. The CDR3 spells CASSGTDYGYTF. In DNA, the CDR3 is TGTGCCAGCAGTGGGACGGACTATGGCTACACCTTC.

The chain couples TRBV27 to TRBJ2-4; D is possibly TRBD1 (6 bases). V was trimmed by 5 bases and J by 7 bases, leaving 18 bases between them. The length of the CDR3 is 15 residues. CDR1 is MNHEY, CDR2 SMNVEV, per germline (reference sequence). CDR3 nucleotides: TGTGCCAGCAGTCGCCTGGGGGCAGGGGATAACATTCAGTACTTC. Amino acid sequence: CASSRLGAGDNIQYF.

The chain has TRBV12-5 and TRBJ1-5; a possible D gene is TRBD1 (6 bases). This CDR3 contains 17 residues. CDR1 is LGHNT and CDR2 is FRNRAP in the germline V gene. Trimming cost V 0 bases and J 2 bases, with 14 bases left between them. CDR3 bases: TGTGCTAGTGGTTTGGTAGTCGGGGGGCCGGGCAATCAGCCCCAGCATTTT. This translates into CASGLVVGGPGNQPQHF.

The chain uses TRBV5-1 and TRBJ2-4; 8 positions agree with TRBD2. Trimming took 6 bases from V and 6 from J; bases not matched to a gene: 5. The germline V gene encodes CDR1 SGHRS and CDR2 YFSETQ. The CDR3 sequence is 13 residues long. CDR3 region: CASTLAGTNIQYF. CDR3 bases: TGCGCCAGCACCTTAGCGGGAACAAACATTCAGTACTTC.

This chain uses TRBV23-1 with TRBJ2-3; D is unclear. TRBV23-1 is recorded as an ORF, its role being uncertain. The length of the CDR3 is 12 residues. Trimming took off 11 bases at V and 4 bases at J, with 13 bases between the two ends. The CDR3 nucleotides are TGCGCCTACACGGTCGTGTCAGATACGCAGTATTTT. It yields the protein CAYTVVSDTQYF.

The chain uses TRBV27 and TRBJ2-4; 11 positions match TRBD2. This CDR3 has 17 residues. J gave up 2 bases and V 3 bases, and 6 bases lay outside the gene matches. From germline, CDR1 is MNHEY and CDR2 SMNVEV (reference sequence). Written as DNA, the CDR3 is TGTGCCAGCAGTTTTATAGCGGGAGGGCCTTCCAAAAACATTCAGTACTTC. It is translated as CASSFIAGGPSKNIQYF.